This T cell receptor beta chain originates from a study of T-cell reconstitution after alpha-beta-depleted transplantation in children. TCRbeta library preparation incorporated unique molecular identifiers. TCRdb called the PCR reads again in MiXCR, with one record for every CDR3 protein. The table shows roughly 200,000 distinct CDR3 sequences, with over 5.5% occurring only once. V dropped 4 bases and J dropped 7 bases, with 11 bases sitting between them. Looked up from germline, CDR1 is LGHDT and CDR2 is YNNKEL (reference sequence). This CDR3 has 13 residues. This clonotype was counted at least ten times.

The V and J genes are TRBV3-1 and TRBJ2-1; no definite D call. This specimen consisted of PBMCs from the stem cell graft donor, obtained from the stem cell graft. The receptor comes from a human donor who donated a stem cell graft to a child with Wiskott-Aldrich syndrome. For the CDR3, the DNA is TGTGCCAGCAGCCTCGTCGCAGTTAATGAGCAGTTCTTC. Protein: CASSLVAVNEQFF.